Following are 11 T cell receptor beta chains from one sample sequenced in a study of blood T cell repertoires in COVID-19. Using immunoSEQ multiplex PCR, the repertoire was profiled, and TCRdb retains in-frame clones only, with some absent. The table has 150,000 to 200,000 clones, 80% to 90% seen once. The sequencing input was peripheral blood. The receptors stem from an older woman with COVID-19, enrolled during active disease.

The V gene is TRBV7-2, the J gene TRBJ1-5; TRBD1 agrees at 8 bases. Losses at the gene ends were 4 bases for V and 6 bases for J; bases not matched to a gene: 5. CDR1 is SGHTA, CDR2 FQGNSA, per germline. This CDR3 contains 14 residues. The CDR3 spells CASSSKTGAQPQHF. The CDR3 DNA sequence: TGTGCCAGCAGCTCTAAGACAGGGGCTCAGCCCCAGCATTTT.

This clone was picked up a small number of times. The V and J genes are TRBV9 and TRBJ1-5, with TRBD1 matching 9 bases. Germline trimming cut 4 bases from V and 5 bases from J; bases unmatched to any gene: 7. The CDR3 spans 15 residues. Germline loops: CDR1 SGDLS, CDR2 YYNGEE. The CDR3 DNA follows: TGTGCCAGCAGCCCGCGGGACAGGGAAGATCAGCCCCAGCATTTT. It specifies CASSPRDREDQPQHF. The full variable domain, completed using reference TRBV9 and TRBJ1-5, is DSGVTQTPKHLITATGQRVTLRCSPRSGDLSVYWYQQSLDQGLQFLIQYYNGEERAKGNILERFSAQQFPDLHSELNLSSLELGDSALYFCASSPRDREDQPQHFGDGTRLSIL.

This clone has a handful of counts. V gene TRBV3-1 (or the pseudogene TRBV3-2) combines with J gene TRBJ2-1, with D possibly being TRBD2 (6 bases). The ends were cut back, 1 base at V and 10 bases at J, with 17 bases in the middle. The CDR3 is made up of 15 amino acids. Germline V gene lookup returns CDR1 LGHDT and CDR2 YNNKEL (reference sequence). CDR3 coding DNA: TGTGCCAGCAGCCAAGGGCCCTCCGGGGGTGTCGAGCAGTTCTTC. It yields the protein CASSQGPSGGVEQFF.

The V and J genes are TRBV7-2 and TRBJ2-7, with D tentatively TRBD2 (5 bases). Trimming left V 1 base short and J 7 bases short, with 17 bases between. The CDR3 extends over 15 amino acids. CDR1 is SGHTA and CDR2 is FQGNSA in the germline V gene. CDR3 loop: CASSLDPAGRGEQYF. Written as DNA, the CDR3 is TGTGCCAGCAGCTTAGATCCGGCCGGCCGGGGTGAGCAGTACTTC.

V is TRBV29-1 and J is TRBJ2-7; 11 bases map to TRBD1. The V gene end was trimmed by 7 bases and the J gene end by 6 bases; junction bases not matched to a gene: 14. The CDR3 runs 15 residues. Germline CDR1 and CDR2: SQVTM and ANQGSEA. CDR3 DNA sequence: TGCAGCGCCACTGCTCCGGGACAGGGGGGTCGCGAGCAGTACTTC. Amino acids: CSATAPGQGGREQYF.

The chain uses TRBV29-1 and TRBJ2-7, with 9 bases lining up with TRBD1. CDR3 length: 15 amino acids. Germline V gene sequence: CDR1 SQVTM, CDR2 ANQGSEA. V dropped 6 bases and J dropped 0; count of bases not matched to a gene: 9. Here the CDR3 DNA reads TGCAGCGTCCCCGGGGACAGGGATAACTCCTACGAGCAGTACTTC. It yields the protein CSVPGDRDNSYEQYF.

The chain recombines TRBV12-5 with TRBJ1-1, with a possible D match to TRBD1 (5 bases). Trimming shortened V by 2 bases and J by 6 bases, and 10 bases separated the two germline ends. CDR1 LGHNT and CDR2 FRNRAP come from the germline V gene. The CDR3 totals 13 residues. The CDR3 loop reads CASGLRTGAEAFF. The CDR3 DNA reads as TGTGCTAGTGGTTTGAGGACGGGGGCTGAAGCTTTCTTT. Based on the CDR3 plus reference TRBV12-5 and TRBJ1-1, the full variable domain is DARVTQTPRHKVTEMGQEVTMRCQPILGHNTVFWYRQTMMQGLELLAYFRNRAPLDDSGMPKDRFSAEMPDATLATLKIQPSEPRDSAVYFCASGLRTGAEAFFGQGTRLTVV.

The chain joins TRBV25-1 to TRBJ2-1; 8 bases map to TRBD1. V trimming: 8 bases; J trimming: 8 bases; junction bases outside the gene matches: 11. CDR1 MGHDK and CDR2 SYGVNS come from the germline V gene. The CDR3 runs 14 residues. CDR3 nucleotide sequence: TGTGCCAGCGGATCCGACAGGGGTTTTGATGAGCAGTTCTTC. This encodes CASGSDRGFDEQFF. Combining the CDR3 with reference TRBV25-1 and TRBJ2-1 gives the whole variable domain EADIYQTPRYLVIGTGKKITLECSQTMGHDKMYWYQQDPGMELHLIHYSYGVNSTEKGDLSSESTVSRIRTEHFPLTLESARPSHTSQYLCASGSDRGFDEQFFGPGTRLTVL.

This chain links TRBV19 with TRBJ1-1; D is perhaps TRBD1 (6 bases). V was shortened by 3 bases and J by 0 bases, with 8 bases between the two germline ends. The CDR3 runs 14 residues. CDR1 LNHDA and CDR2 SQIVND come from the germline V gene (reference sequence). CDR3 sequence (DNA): TGTGCCAGTAGTATCGGACAGTTGAACACTGAAGCTTTCTTT. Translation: CASSIGQLNTEAFF.

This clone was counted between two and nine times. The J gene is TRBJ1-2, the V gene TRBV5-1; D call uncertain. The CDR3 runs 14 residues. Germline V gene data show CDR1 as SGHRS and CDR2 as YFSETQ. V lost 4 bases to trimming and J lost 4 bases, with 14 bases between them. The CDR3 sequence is CASSIGLDRYGYTF. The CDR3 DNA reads TGCGCCAGCAGCATAGGCCTAGATCGCTATGGCTACACCTTC. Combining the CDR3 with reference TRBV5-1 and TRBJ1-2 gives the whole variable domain KAGVTQTPRYLIKTRGQQVTLSCSPISGHRSVSWYQQTPGQGLQFLFEYFSETQRNKGNFPGRFSGRQFSNSRSEMNVSTLELGDSALYLCASSIGLDRYGYTFGSGTRLTVV.

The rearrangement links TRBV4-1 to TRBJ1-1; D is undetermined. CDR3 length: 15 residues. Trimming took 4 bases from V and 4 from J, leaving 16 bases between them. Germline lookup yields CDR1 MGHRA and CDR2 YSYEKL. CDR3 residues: CASSPRRGITTEAFF. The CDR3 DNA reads TGCGCCAGCAGCCCTCGGAGAGGGATAACCACTGAAGCTTTCTTT.